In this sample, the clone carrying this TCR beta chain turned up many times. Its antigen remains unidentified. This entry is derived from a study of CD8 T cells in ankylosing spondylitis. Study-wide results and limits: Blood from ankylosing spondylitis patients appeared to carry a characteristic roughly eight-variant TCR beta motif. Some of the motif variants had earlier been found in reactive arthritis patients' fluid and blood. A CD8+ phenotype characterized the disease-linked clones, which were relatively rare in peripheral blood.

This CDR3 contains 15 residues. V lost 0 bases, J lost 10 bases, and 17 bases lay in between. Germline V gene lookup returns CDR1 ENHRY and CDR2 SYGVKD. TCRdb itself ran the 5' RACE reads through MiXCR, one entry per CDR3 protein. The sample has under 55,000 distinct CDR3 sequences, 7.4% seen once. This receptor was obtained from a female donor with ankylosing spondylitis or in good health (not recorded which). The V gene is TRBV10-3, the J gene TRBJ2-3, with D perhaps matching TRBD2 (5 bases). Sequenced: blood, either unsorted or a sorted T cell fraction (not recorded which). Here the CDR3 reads CAISESPPTTSAQYF. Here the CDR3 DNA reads TGTGCCATCAGTGAGTCACCCCCGACTACTTCCGCGCAGTATTTT.